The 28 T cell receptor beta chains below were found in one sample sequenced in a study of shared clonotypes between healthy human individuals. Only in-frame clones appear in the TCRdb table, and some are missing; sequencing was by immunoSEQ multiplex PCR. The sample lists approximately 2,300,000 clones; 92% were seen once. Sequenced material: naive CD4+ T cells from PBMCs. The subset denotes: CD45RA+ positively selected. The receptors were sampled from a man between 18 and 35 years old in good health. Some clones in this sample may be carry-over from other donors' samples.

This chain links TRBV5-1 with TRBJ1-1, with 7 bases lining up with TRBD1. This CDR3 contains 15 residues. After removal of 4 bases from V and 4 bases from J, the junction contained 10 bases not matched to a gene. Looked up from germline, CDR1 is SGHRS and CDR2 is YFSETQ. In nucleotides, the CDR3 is TGCGCCAGCAGCGGCAGACAGGGCATAACCACTGAAGCTTTCTTT. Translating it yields CASSGRQGITTEAFF.

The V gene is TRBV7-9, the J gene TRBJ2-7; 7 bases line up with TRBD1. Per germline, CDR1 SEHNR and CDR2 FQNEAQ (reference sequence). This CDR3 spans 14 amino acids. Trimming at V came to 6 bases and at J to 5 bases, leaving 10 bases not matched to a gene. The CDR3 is CASRTTGALDEQYF. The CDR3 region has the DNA TGTGCCAGCAGGACTACAGGGGCTTTGGACGAGCAGTACTTC.

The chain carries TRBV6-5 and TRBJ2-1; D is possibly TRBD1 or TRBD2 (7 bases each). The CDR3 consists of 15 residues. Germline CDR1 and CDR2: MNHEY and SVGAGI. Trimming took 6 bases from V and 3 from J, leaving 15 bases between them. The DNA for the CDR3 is TGTGCCAGCAGGCCCAGGGGGGGCTACTACAATGAGCAGTTCTTC. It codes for CASRPRGGYYNEQFF.

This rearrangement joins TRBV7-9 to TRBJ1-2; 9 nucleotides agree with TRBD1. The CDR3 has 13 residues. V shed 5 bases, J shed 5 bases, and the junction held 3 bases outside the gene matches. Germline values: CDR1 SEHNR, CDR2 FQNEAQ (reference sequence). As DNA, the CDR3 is TGTGCCAGCAGCCAGGGACAGGGATATGGCTACACCTTC. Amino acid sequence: CASSQGQGYGYTF.

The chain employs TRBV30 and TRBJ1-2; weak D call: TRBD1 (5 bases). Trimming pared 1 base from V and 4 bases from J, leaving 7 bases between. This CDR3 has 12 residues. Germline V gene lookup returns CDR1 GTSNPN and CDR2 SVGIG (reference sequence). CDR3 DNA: TGTGCCTGGAGTGAGGGGCCCTATGGCTACACCTTC. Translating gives CAWSEGPYGYTF.

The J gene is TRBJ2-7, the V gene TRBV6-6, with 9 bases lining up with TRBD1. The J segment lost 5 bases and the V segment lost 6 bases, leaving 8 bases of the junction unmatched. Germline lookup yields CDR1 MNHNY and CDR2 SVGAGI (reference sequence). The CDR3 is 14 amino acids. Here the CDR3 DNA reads TGTGCCAGCAGACTGCGGACAGGGGAGAACGAGCAGTACTTC. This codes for CASRLRTGENEQYF.

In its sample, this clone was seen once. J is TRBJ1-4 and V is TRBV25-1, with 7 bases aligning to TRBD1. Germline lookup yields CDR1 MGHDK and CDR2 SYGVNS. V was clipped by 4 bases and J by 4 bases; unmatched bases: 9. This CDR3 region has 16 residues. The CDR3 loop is CASSARRQGLNEKLFF. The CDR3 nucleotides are TGTGCCAGCAGTGCCCGAAGACAGGGCCTTAATGAAAAACTGTTTTTT.

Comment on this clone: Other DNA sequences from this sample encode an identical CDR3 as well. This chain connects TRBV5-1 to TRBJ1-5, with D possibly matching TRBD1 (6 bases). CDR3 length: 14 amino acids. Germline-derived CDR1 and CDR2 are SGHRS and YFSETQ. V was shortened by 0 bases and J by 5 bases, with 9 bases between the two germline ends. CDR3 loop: CASSLGTEDQPQHF. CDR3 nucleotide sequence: TGCGCCAGCAGCTTGGGGACAGAGGATCAGCCCCAGCATTTT. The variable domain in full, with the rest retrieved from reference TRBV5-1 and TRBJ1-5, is KAGVTQTPRYLIKTRGQQVTLSCSPISGHRSVSWYQQTPGQGLQFLFEYFSETQRNKGNFPGRFSGRQFSNSRSEMNVSTLELGDSALYLCASSLGTEDQPQHFGDGTRLSIL.

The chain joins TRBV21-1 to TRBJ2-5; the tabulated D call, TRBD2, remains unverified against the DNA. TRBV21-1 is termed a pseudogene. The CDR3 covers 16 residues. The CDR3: CASSRGTSGQRETQYF. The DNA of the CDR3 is TGTGCCAGCAGCAGAGGCACTAGCGGACAGAGGGAGACCCAGTACTTC.

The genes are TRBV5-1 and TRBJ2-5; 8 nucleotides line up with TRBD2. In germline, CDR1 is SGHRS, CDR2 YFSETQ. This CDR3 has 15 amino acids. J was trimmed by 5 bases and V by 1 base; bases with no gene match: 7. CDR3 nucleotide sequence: TGCGCCAGCAGCTTGTGGCTAGCGGGTAGGGAGACCCAGTACTTC. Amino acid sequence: CASSLWLAGRETQYF.

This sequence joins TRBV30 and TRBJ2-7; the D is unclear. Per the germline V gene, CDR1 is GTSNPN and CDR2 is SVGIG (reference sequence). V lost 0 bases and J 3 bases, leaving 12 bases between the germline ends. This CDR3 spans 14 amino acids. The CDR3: CAWSVGLNIYEQYF. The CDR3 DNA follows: TGTGCCTGGAGTGTGGGCCTAAACATCTACGAGCAGTACTTC.

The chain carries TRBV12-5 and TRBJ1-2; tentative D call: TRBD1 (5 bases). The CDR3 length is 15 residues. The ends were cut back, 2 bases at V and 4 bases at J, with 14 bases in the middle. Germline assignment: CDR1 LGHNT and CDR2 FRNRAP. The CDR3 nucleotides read TGTGCTAGTGGTTTGTTCGACCGGGGCGGCTATGGCTACACCTTC. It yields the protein CASGLFDRGGYGYTF.

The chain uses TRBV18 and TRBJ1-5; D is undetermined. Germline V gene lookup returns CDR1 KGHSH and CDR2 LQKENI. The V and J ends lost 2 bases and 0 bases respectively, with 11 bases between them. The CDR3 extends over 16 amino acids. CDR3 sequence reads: CASSPSAAYSNQPQHF. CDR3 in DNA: TGTGCCAGCTCACCAAGTGCCGCCTATAGCAATCAGCCCCAGCATTTT. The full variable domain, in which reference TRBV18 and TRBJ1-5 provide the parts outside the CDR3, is NAGVMQNPRHLVRRRGQEARLRCSPMKGHSHVYWYRQLPEEGLKFMVYLQKENIIDESGMPKERFSAEFPKEGPSILRIQQVVRGDSAAYFCASSPSAAYSNQPQHFGDGTRLSIL.

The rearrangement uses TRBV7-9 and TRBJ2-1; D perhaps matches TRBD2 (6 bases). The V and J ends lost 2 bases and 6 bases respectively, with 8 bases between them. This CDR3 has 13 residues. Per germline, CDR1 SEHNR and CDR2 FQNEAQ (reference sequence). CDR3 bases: TGTGCCAGCAGCTTAAGGGGAGGCAATGAGCAGTTCTTC. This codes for CASSLRGGNEQFF.

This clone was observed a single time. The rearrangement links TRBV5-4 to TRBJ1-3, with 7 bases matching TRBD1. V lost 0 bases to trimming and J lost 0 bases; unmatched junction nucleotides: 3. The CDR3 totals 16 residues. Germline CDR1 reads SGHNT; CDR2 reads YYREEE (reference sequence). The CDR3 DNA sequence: TGTGCCAGCAGCTTGGGACAGGGACTCTCTGGAAACACCATATATTTT. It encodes CASSLGQGLSGNTIYF.

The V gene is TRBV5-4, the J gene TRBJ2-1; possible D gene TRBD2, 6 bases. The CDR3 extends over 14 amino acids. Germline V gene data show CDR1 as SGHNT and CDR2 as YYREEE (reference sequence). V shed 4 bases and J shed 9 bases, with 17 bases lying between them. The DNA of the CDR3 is TGTGCCAGCAGCCACTCGACTAGTTTCGTTGAGCAGTTCTTC. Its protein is CASSHSTSFVEQFF.

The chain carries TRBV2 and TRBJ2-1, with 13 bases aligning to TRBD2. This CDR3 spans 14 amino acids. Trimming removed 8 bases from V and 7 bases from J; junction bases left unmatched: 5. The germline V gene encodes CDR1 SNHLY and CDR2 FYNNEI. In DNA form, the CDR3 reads TGTGCCAGCGAAACTAGCGGGAGGGCGAATGAGCAGTTCTTC. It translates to CASETSGRANEQFF.

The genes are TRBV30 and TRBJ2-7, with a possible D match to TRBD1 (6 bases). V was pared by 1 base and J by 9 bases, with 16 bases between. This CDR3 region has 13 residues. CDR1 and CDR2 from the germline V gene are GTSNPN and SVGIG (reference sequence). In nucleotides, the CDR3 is TGTGCCTGGAGTGGCACCGTGGGGGCGGGGCAGTACTTC. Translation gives CAWSGTVGAGQYF. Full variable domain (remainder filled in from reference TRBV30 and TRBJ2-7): SQTIHQWPATLVQPVGSPLSLECTVEGTSNPNLYWYRQAAGRGLQLLFYSVGIGQISSEVPQNLSASRPQDRQFILSSKKLLLSDSGFYLCAWSGTVGAGQYFGPGTRLTVT.

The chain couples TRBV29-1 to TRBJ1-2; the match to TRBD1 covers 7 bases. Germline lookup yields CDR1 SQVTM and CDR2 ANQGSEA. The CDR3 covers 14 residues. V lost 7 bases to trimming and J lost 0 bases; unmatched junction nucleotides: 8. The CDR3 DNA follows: TGCAGCGCGTCGGACAGGCGGTCTAACTATGGCTACACCTTC. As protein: CSASDRRSNYGYTF.

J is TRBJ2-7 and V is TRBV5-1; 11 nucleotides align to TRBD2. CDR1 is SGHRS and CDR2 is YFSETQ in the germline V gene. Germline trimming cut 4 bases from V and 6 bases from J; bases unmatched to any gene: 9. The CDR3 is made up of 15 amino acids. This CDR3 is CASSILAGGVGEQYF. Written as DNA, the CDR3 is TGCGCCAGCAGCATTCTAGCGGGAGGAGTTGGCGAGCAGTACTTC.

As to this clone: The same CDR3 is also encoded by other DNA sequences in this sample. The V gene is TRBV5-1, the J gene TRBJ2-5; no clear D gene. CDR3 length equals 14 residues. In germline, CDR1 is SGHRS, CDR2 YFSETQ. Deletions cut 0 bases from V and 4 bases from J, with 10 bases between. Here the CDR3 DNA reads TGCGCCAGCAGCTTGGGAGCTGTCAGAGAGACCCAGTACTTC. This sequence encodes CASSLGAVRETQYF.

The CDR3 here is CASSPSLAGVPYF. The CDR3 coding sequence is TGTGCCAGCAGCCCCTCACTAGCGGGAGTTCCTTACTTC. The chain couples TRBV11-2 to TRBJ2-7, with 11 bases matching TRBD2. CDR1 and CDR2 (germline): SGHAT, FQNNGV. The CDR3 is made up of 13 amino acids. V lost 5 bases and J lost 13; bases outside the gene matches: 10.

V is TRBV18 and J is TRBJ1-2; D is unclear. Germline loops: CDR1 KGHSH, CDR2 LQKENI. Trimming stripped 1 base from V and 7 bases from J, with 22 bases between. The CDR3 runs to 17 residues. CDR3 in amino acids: CASSPLKLGLGLFGYTF. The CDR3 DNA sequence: TGTGCCAGCTCACCACTCAAACTTGGACTTGGACTTTTTGGCTACACCTTC.

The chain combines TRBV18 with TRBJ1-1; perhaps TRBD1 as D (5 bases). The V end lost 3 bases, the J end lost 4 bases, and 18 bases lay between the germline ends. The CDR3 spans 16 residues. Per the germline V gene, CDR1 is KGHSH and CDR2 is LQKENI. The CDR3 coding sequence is TGTGCCAGCTCACCGCAATCCCTCAATGGGGGCACTGAAGCTTTCTTT. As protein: CASSPQSLNGGTEAFF.

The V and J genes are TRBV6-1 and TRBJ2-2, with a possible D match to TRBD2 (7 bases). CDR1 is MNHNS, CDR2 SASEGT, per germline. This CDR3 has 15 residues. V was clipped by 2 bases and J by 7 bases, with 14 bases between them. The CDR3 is CASSELGGAIGELFF. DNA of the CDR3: TGTGCCAGCAGTGAATTAGGGGGGGCGATCGGGGAGCTGTTTTTT.

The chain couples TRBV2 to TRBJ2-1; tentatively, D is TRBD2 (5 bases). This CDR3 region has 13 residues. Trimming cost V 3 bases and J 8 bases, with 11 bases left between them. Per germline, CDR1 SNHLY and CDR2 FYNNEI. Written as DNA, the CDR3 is TGTGCCAGCAGTGAGACTGGGCGGGATGAGCAGTTCTTC. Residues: CASSETGRDEQFF. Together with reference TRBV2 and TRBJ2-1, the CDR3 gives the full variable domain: EPEVTQTPSHQVTQMGQEVILRCVPISNHLYFYWYRQILGQKVEFLVSFYNNEISEKSEIFDDQFSVERPDGSNFTLKIRSTKLEDSAMYFCASSETGRDEQFFGPGTRLTVL.

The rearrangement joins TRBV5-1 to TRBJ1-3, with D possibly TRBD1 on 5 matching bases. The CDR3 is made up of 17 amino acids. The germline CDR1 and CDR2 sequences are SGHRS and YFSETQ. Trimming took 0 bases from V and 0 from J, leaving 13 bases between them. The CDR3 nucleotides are TGCGCCAGCAGCTTGGCCCCGACAGCATTCTCTGGAAACACCATATATTTT. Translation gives CASSLAPTAFSGNTIYF.

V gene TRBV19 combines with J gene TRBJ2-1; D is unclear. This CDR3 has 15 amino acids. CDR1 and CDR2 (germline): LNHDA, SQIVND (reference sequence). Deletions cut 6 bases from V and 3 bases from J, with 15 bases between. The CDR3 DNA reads TGTGCCAGTAGAAACGCCGACGGCAGCTACAATGAGCAGTTCTTC. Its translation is CASRNADGSYNEQFF.